This T cell receptor beta chain was obtained from a study of T-cell memory formation after mild COVID-19. Study at large: Clustering of TCRs was largely donor specific. Study outcomes and limitations: Several responding clones turned up in pre-infection memory, indicating that cross-reactive memory may have taken part.

cDNA libraries for TCR alpha and TCR beta, carrying sample barcodes and UMIs, came from 5'RACE with constant-segment primers. TCRdb re-called the 5' RACE reads with MiXCR, one entry per CDR3 protein. The table lists about 400,000 distinct CDR3 sequences, more than 20% of them singletons. With V trimmed by 5 bases and J by 5 bases, 8 bases remained unmatched. The CDR3 totals 16 residues. Germline V gene data show CDR1 as SGHVS and CDR2 as FQNEAQ. As regards this clonotype: Its cognate antigen is unknown.

Sequenced: PBMCs or a T cell subset sorted from them (not recorded which). The chain couples TRBV7-8 to TRBJ2-1, with TRBD2 matching 11 bases. This TCR was recovered from an adult woman who had mild COVID-19 (a few samples of this study predate the infection). Cell type and time point are not known. The CDR3 sequence is CASSAVLAGGNNEQFF. In DNA form, the CDR3 reads TGTGCCAGCAGCGCCGTTCTAGCGGGAGGAAACAATGAGCAGTTCTTC.